This T cell receptor beta chain was sequenced in a study of blood T cell repertoires in COVID-19. Study at large: T cells, B-cell-depleted T cells, or PBMCs supplied cDNA or gDNA.

The V gene end was trimmed by 6 bases and the J gene end by 2 bases; junction bases not matched to a gene: 9. This CDR3 comprises 15 residues. CDR1 SNHLY and CDR2 FYNNEI come from the germline V gene. Methods used by the authors: Reference gene primers were amplified, and this amplification served to estimate nucleated cell counts. The repertoire was sequenced with immunoSEQ multiplex PCR; TCRdb's copy has only in-frame clones and lacks some. V, J and clone size are taken as reported in that table, and D and trimming were inferred from the DNA itself. The sample yields 60,000 to 85,000 clones, 83% seen once.

The material sequenced was peripheral blood. The rearrangement joins TRBV2 to TRBJ2-5, with TRBD1 identical over 7 bases. The TCR sequence derives from a man older than 75 with acute or convalescent COVID-19. The CDR3: CASRRFTGAQETQYF. In nucleotides, the CDR3 is TGTGCCAGCAGACGTTTCACAGGGGCACAAGAGACCCAGTACTTC.